This T cell receptor beta chain stems from a study of control samples from healthy donors and cancer patients. V was clipped by 8 bases and J by 5 bases; unmatched bases: 13. The germline gives CDR1 MNHEY, CDR2 SVGAGI. The CDR3 contains 15 residues. TCRdb's table, derived via immunoSEQ multiplex PCR, lists solely in-frame clones and lacks some. The sample includes 350,000 to 450,000 clones, approximately 92% seen only once; the top ten take more than 6%. This clonotype was obtained from a man aged 35-49 years with head and neck cancer. The sequenced material came from PBMCs. This chain links TRBV6-5 with TRBJ2-5; TRBD2 agrees at 8 bases. The CDR3 spells CASCMGLGVLETQYF. CDR3 DNA: TGTGCCAGCTGTATGGGACTAGGGGTTTTGGAGACCCAGTACTTC.